This T cell receptor (beta chain) is drawn from a study of T cell responses to AZD1222 COVID-19 vaccine. Whole-study context: Second doses at about 4 or about 12 weeks were pooled. Study results and limitations: Across spike, vaccine-associated CD4 TCRs were found, dominant at 160-218 and 743-854. As reported, nearly half of all spike-specific TCRs target variant regions that are unmutated.

In regard to this clone: No antigen is known for it.

The table came from immunoSEQ multiplex PCR; TCRdb's copy has only in-frame clones and leaves some out. The data contain approximately 85,000 clones, 85% to 90% of them singletons. V was trimmed by 2 bases and J by 0 bases, leaving 8 bases between them. Germline V gene sequence: CDR1 LNHDA, CDR2 SQIVND (reference sequence). The CDR3 sequence is 15 residues long. Sequencing was performed on peripheral blood, taken on day 0 of AZD1222 vaccination. This TCR came from an adult in good health. This rearrangement joins TRBV19 to TRBJ2-1, with D perhaps TRBD1 (5 bases). CDR3 region: CASSINQGSYNEQFF. The CDR3, as DNA: TGTGCCAGTAGTATAAATCAGGGCTCCTACAATGAGCAGTTCTTC. Based on the CDR3 plus reference TRBV19 and TRBJ2-1, the full variable domain is DGGITQSPKYLFRKEGQNVTLSCEQNLNHDAMYWYRQDPGQGLRLIYYSQIVNDFQKGDIAEGYSVSREKKESFPLTVTSAQKNPTAFYLCASSINQGSYNEQFFGPGTRLTVL.